A selection of T cell receptor beta chains follows, all from one sample in a study of PD-1 blockade in classical Hodgkin lymphoma. Repertoires were generated with immunoSEQ multiplex PCR, while TCRdb's copy carries only in-frame clones and drops some. The profile shows tens of thousands of clones, about 93% of them singletons. The sequenced sample was peripheral blood mononuclear cells (PBMCs), obtained at baseline. The receptors derive from a human donor with classical Hodgkin lymphoma. The CDR3 runs from the conserved cysteine through the conserved F or W. D genes are given only for firm matches. Clone size is not always given. Where it is, it says once, few, many or a class for expanded clones.

clone size: -; J gene: TRBJ1-2; V gene: TRBV5-6; D gene: -; CDR3 DNA: TGTGCCAGCAGCTTGCGCAGGGTGGGTGGCTACACCTTC; CDR3 protein: CASSLRRVGGYTF
clone size: -; J gene: TRBJ1-3; V gene: TRBV6-5; D gene: -; CDR3 DNA: TGTGCCAGCAGATACGGGGGCTCTGGAAACACCATATATTTT; CDR3 protein: CASRYGGSGNTIYF
clone size: -; J gene: TRBJ2-3; V gene: TRBV28; D gene: -; CDR3 DNA: TGTGCCAGCACCTTTTCTGGGGCAGGGGCGGATACGCAGTATTTT; CDR3 protein: CASTFSGAGADTQYF
clone size: once; J gene: TRBJ2-7; V gene: TRBV2; D gene: TRBD2; CDR3 DNA: TGTGCCAGCAGTGAAGTAAGCGGGACGCCCTACGAGCAGTACTTC; CDR3 protein: CASSEVSGTPYEQYF
clone size: -; J gene: TRBJ1-5; V gene: TRBV19; D gene: -; CDR3 DNA: TGTGCCAGTAGTATGGGGGTGAGTGAGCATTTT; CDR3 protein: CASSMGVSEHF
clone size: -; J gene: TRBJ1-5; V gene: TRBV4-1; D gene: -; CDR3 DNA: TGCGCCAGCAGCCAAGAAGGGATTGGCAACCAGCCCCAGCATTTT; CDR3 protein: CASSQEGIGNQPQHF
clone size: -; J gene: TRBJ1-5; V gene: TRBV15; D gene: -; CDR3 DNA: TGTGCCACCAGCAGAGATTTTGGTCAGTCGGAACCCCAGCATTTT; CDR3 protein: CATSRDFGQSEPQHF
clone size: -; J gene: TRBJ2-3; V gene: TRBV18; D gene: -; CDR3 DNA: TGTGCCAGCTCCCCCCCTTTGACAGATACGCAGTATTTT; CDR3 protein: CASSPPLTDTQYF
clone size: -; J gene: TRBJ2-7; V gene: TRBV7-9; D gene: TRBD1; CDR3 DNA: TGTGCCAGCAGCAATATGCTCGGGACAGCCTCTATTGCGGACGAGCAGTACTTC; CDR3 protein: CASSNMLGTASIADEQYF
clone size: -; J gene: TRBJ2-5; V gene: TRBV7-3; D gene: TRBD2; CDR3 DNA: TGTGCCAGCAGCCCCACCCGTAGCGGGGGAGAGACCCAGTACTTC; CDR3 protein: CASSPTRSGGETQYF
clone size: -; J gene: TRBJ1-4; V gene: TRBV19; D gene: -; CDR3 DNA: TGTGCCAGTAGTATATTCGCAGCTACTAATGAAAAACTGTTTTTT; CDR3 protein: CASSIFAATNEKLFF
clone size: once; J gene: TRBJ1-1; V gene: TRBV4-3; D gene: -; CDR3 DNA: TGCGCCAGCAGCCAAGACGGGGGTTCGAACACTGAAGCTTTCTTT; CDR3 protein: CASSQDGGSNTEAFF
clone size: few; J gene: TRBJ1-6; V gene: TRBV6-1; D gene: -; CDR3 DNA: TGTGCCAGCAGTGAAAGCGACTCCTATAATTCACCCCTCCACTTT; CDR3 protein: CASSESDSYNSPLHF
clone size: -; J gene: TRBJ1-1; V gene: TRBV2; D gene: -; CDR3 DNA: TGTGCCAGCAGTGTGGTTGACGGACTTTTGAACACTGAAGCTTTCTTT; CDR3 protein: CASSVVDGLLNTEAFF
clone size: -; J gene: TRBJ1-3; V gene: TRBV5-8; D gene: -; CDR3 DNA: TGTGCCAGCAGCTTCCGGAGAGGAAACACCATATATTTT; CDR3 protein: CASSFRRGNTIYF
clone size: -; J gene: TRBJ2-1; V gene: TRBV27; D gene: TRBD1; CDR3 DNA: TGTGCCAGCAGTAACATAGGGGGCGGTTCCTACAATGAGCAGTTCTTC; CDR3 protein: CASSNIGGGSYNEQFF
clone size: -; J gene: TRBJ2-5; V gene: TRBV7-6; D gene: TRBD1; CDR3 DNA: TGTGCCAGCAGCTTCGGGACAGGGGGGAGCCAAGAGACCCAGTACTTC; CDR3 protein: CASSFGTGGSQETQYF
clone size: -; J gene: TRBJ2-7; V gene: TRBV11-3; D gene: TRBD2; CDR3 DNA: TGTGCCAGCAGCTTAGATAGACGGGGGGGTCTGGGCCCTTACGAGCAGTACTTC; CDR3 protein: CASSLDRRGGLGPYEQYF
clone size: -; J gene: TRBJ2-7; V gene: TRBV27; D gene: TRBD1; CDR3 DNA: TGTGCCAGTAGTTCCAAGACAGGGATTTTGACCTACGAGCAGTACTTC; CDR3 protein: CASSSKTGILTYEQYF
clone size: -; J gene: TRBJ2-1; V gene: TRBV27; D gene: -; CDR3 DNA: TGTGCCAGCAGCACCCGAGCTTTAGGTGAGCAGTTCTTC; CDR3 protein: CASSTRALGEQFF
clone size: -; J gene: TRBJ2-7; V gene: TRBV28; D gene: TRBD1; CDR3 DNA: TGTGCCAGCAGTTTATCCCTCACAGGGACAGGTTACTCCTACGAGCAGTACTTC; CDR3 protein: CASSLSLTGTGYSYEQYF
clone size: -; J gene: TRBJ2-3; V gene: TRBV7-9; D gene: TRBD2; CDR3 DNA: TGTGCCAGCAGCCGGGGGGGCCACGCTTTAGATACGCAGTATTTT; CDR3 protein: CASSRGGHALDTQYF
clone size: -; J gene: TRBJ2-7; V gene: TRBV30; D gene: -; CDR3 DNA: TGTGCCTGGAGTGTTGGCGATCTCCTCGAGCAGTACTTC; CDR3 protein: CAWSVGDLLEQYF
clone size: -; J gene: TRBJ2-3; V gene: TRBV4-3; D gene: -; CDR3 DNA: TGCGCCAGCAGCAAACTAGGGAGCACAGATACGCAGTATTTT; CDR3 protein: CASSKLGSTDTQYF
clone size: -; J gene: TRBJ2-5; V gene: TRBV30; D gene: -; CDR3 DNA: TGTGCCTGGGGCCTTGGAGGAGACCAAGAGACCCAGTACTTC; CDR3 protein: CAWGLGGDQETQYF
clone size: -; J gene: TRBJ2-7; V gene: TRBV5-5; D gene: TRBD2; CDR3 DNA: TGTGCCAGCAGCTTAGTAGGACTAGAAGCGGTCGAGCAGTACTTC; CDR3 protein: CASSLVGLEAVEQYF
clone size: -; J gene: TRBJ2-7; V gene: TRBV20-1; D gene: -; CDR3 DNA: TGCGCAATTAGCGGAGCCTACGAGCAGTACTTC; CDR3 protein: CAISGAYEQYF
clone size: -; J gene: TRBJ1-1; V gene: TRBV10-3; D gene: TRBD1; CDR3 DNA: TGTGCCATCAGGGGAGTGACCGGGACAGGGGCTGAAGCTTTCTTT; CDR3 protein: CAIRGVTGTGAEAFF
clone size: -; J gene: TRBJ1-6; V gene: TRBV7-2; D gene: -; CDR3 DNA: TGTGCCAGCGCCGGGACCCCGGCTACACCCCTCCACTTT; CDR3 protein: CASAGTPATPLHF
clone size: -; J gene: TRBJ2-7; V gene: TRBV15; D gene: -; CDR3 DNA: TGTGCCACCAGCAGGGGGGGTCTACGGAACTACGAGCAGTACTTC; CDR3 protein: CATSRGGLRNYEQYF
clone size: -; J gene: TRBJ1-3; V gene: TRBV7-6; D gene: -; CDR3 DNA: TGTGCCAGCAGGAACCGCTGGGCAGGGTCGAAGGAAAACACCATATATTTT; CDR3 protein: CASRNRWAGSKENTIYF
clone size: -; J gene: TRBJ2-5; V gene: TRBV27; D gene: TRBD2; CDR3 DNA: TGTGCCAGCAGTTTATGGGGGGGAGGACAAGAGACCCAGTACTTC; CDR3 protein: CASSLWGGGQETQYF
clone size: once; J gene: TRBJ2-4; V gene: TRBV21-1; D gene: -; CDR3 DNA: TGTGCCAGCAGCATTGGACAGCCAAACATTCAGTACTTC; CDR3 protein: CASSIGQPNIQYF
clone size: -; J gene: TRBJ2-5; V gene: TRBV5-4; D gene: TRBD1; CDR3 DNA: TGTGCCAGCAGCTTGGCAACAGGGGGCTCAGAGACCCAGTACTTC; CDR3 protein: CASSLATGGSETQYF
clone size: -; J gene: TRBJ2-3; V gene: TRBV11-2; D gene: -; CDR3 DNA: TGTGCCAGCAGACAGGTACCCACAGATACGCAGTATTTT; CDR3 protein: CASRQVPTDTQYF
clone size: -; J gene: TRBJ2-7; V gene: TRBV5-4; D gene: TRBD2; CDR3 DNA: TGTGCCAGCAGCTTGGAGGGACTACTACACGAGCAGTACTTC; CDR3 protein: CASSLEGLLHEQYF
clone size: -; J gene: TRBJ2-5; V gene: TRBV28; D gene: -; CDR3 DNA: TGTGCCAGCAGTGTAGAGGTAGAGACCCAGTACTTC; CDR3 protein: CASSVEVETQYF
clone size: -; J gene: TRBJ2-7; V gene: TRBV6-1; D gene: TRBD2; CDR3 DNA: TGTGCCAGCAGTGAAGAGTGGACTAGCGGGGGGGCTTACGAGCAGTACTTC; CDR3 protein: CASSEEWTSGGAYEQYF
clone size: -; J gene: TRBJ1-2; V gene: TRBV6-6; D gene: TRBD1; CDR3 DNA: TGTGCCAGCAGTCCACGACAGGGTGGGTATGGCTACACCTTC; CDR3 protein: CASSPRQGGYGYTF
clone size: -; J gene: TRBJ1-6; V gene: TRBV2; D gene: -; CDR3 DNA: TGTGCCAGCTCGTCCCAGGACCCTAATTCACCCCTCCACTTT; CDR3 protein: CASSSQDPNSPLHF
clone size: -; J gene: TRBJ2-1; V gene: TRBV15; D gene: -; CDR3 DNA: TGTGCCACCAGCAGAGATTTAGGGGACCCAAGCTCCTACAATGAGCAGTTCTTC; CDR3 protein: CATSRDLGDPSSYNEQFF
clone size: -; J gene: TRBJ2-3; V gene: TRBV12-5; D gene: -; CDR3 DNA: TGTGCTAGTGGTTTGTTCCCCTACCTGGGACAAGGAGAGAGAGGAGATACGCAGTATTTT; CDR3 protein: CASGLFPYLGQGERGDTQYF